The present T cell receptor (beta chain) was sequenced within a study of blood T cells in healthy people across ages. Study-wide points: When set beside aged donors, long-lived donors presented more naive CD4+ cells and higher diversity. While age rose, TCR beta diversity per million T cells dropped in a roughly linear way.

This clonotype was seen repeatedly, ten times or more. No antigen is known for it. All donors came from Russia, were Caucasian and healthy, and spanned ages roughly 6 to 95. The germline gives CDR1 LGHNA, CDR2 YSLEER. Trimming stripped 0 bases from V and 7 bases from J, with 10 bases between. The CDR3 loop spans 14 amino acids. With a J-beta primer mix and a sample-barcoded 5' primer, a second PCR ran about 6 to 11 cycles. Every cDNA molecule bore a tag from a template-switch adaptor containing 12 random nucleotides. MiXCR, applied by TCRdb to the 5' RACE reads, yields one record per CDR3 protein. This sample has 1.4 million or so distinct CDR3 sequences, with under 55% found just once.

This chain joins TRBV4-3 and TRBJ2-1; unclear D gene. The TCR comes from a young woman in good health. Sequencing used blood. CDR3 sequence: CASSQEALGNEQFF. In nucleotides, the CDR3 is TGCGCCAGCAGCCAAGAAGCCCTGGGGAATGAGCAGTTCTTC.